The 9 T cell receptor beta chains in this list originate from one sample, sequenced in a study of blood T cells in healthy people across ages. A second PCR, run for roughly 7 to 11 cycles, used a sample-barcoded 5' primer plus a J-beta primer mix. MiXCR was run by TCRdb on the 5' RACE reads, yielding one entry per CDR3 protein. The sample holds 1,800,000 or so distinct CDR3 sequences, approximately 40% seen once. The sequenced sample consisted of blood. These receptor sequences come from a human donor in good health.

This clonotype has a handful of counts. This sequence joins TRBV11-3 and TRBJ2-5; D not resolved. The DNA end lines up better with TRBJ2-7; the J call may be wrong. This CDR3 spans 11 amino acids. In germline, CDR1 is SGHNT, CDR2 YENEEA. Here the CDR3 DNA reads TGTGCCAGCAGCGTGTGGTACGAGCAGTACTTC. Protein sequence: CASSVWYEQYF.

The chain employs TRBV28 and TRBJ1-2, with D perhaps matching TRBD1 (5 bases). Per germline, CDR1 MDHEN and CDR2 SYDVKM. Trimming stripped 3 bases from V and 2 bases from J, with 19 bases between. The CDR3 covers 17 residues. The CDR3 bases are TGTGCCAGCAGTTTGGAGGGGCAGGGCGGGAAGAACTATGGCTACACCTTC. It is translated as CASSLEGQGGKNYGYTF.

This clonotype was observed once. J is TRBJ1-5 and V is TRBV6-2 or TRBV6-3; D is possibly TRBD1 (6 bases). Looked up from germline, CDR1 is MNHEY and CDR2 is SVGEGT. The CDR3 is 16 residues long. Deletions cut 3 bases from V and 3 bases from J, with 15 bases between. The CDR3 sequence is CASSYRGGIYNQPQHF. The DNA of the CDR3 is TGTGCCAGCAGTTATCGAGGGGGAATTTACAATCAGCCCCAGCATTTT.

This clonotype was seen at least ten times. The V call is TRBV24-1, the J call TRBJ2-1; a possible D gene is TRBD2 (6 bases). CDR1 is KGHDR, CDR2 SFDVKD, per germline. The CDR3 totals 15 residues. Trimming removed 4 bases at V and 8 bases at J, with 17 bases between. CDR3 DNA sequence: TGTGCCACCAGTGAAACGGGACCGCCGGGGGATGAGCAGTTCTTC. Residues: CATSETGPPGDEQFF.

Ten or more counts support this clonotype. This sequence joins TRBV7-2 and TRBJ2-4; maybe TRBD1 (5 bases). The germline CDR1 and CDR2 sequences are SGHTA and FQGNSA. The germline V and J ends were trimmed by 0 bases and 7 bases, with 16 bases remaining between them. The CDR3 extends over 16 amino acids. The CDR3, as DNA: TGTGCCAGCAGCTTAGCGGATCGGGCAGGGATCAACATTCAGTACTTC. It codes for CASSLADRAGINIQYF.

This clonotype showed up just a few times. This chain uses TRBV12-3 or TRBV12-4 with TRBJ1-2; possibly TRBD1 for D (5 bases). Deletions cut 7 bases from V and 4 bases from J, with 13 bases between. This CDR3 region has 13 residues. The CDR3 nucleotides are TGTGCCAGCACCATGACAGCCACCTATGGCTACACCTTC. Protein: CASTMTATYGYTF.

This clonotype was observed a few times. The chain joins TRBV4-3 to TRBJ2-6; D gene uncertain. CDR1 LGHNA and CDR2 YSLEER come from the germline V gene. Trimming took off 3 bases at V and 0 bases at J, with 6 bases between the two ends. The CDR3 spans 15 residues. The CDR3 DNA reads as TGCGCCAGCAGCCACCTACTCTCTGGGGCCAACGTCCTGACTTTC. Translated, it gives CASSHLLSGANVLTF.

About this clonotype itself: It may be a read error: a sequence one base away is much more abundant. J is TRBJ2-4 and V is TRBV24-1; 13 bases map to TRBD2. The DNA end favors TRBJ2-5, so the J call may be wrong. Germline loops: CDR1 KGHDR, CDR2 SFDVKD. This CDR3 contains 19 residues. The CDR3 DNA is TGTGCCACCAGTGACATGTCCGGGACTAGCGGGGCTCCTCAAGAGACCCAGTACTTC. Amino acids: CATSDMSGTSGAPQETQYF.

V is TRBV9 and J is TRBJ2-3; 7 bases match TRBD2. The germline gives CDR1 SGDLS, CDR2 YYNGEE. The CDR3 has 15 residues. V lost 4 bases to trimming and J lost 6 bases; unmatched junction nucleotides: 11. The CDR3 loop reads CASSRSGTPLDTQYF. CDR3 DNA sequence: TGTGCCAGCAGCCGAAGCGGGACCCCGTTGGATACGCAGTATTTT.